Listed below are T cell receptor beta chains from one sample, sequenced in a study of blood T cells in healthy people across ages. MiXCR was run by TCRdb on the 5' RACE reads, yielding one entry per CDR3 protein. The data contain fewer than 700,000 distinct CDR3 sequences, around half of them singletons. The source material was blood. The receptors come from a man aged 80 or over in good health. CDR3s include the opening cysteine and the closing phenylalanine or tryptophan. The D gene is left open where the match is weak. Size values are once, few and many counts, or a class for expanded clones, and some rows have none.

TGTGCCAGCAGTGACTCTTGGGCCACAGATACGCAGTATTTT	CASSDSWATDTQYF	.	.	TRBJ2-3	TRBV6-4
TGTGCCATCAGTGAGGCTTGGGGTAGCGCCGGGGAGCTGTTTTTT	CAISEAWGSAGELFF	.	.	TRBJ2-2	TRBV10-3
TGTGCCAGCAGCCCCCGGCAGGGGGCTTGGGCTGAAGCTTTCTTT	CASSPRQGAWAEAFF	TRBD1	few	TRBJ1-1	TRBV7-2
TGTGCCAGCAGTCGACCAGCGGGGGAAGGCACAGATACGCAGTATTTT	CASSRPAGEGTDTQYF	TRBD2	few	TRBJ2-3	TRBV6-5
TGTGCCAGCAGTTACCCCCGACAGGGAAGGGAGACCCAGTACTTC	CASSYPRQGRETQYF	TRBD1	many	TRBJ2-5	TRBV6-5
TGTGCCAGCGGCGCCCTGACAGGGAGGGTCGACTATGGCTACACCTTC	CASGALTGRVDYGYTF	TRBD1	.	TRBJ1-2	TRBV28
TGTGCCAGCAGCGTTTCTAGCGGGAGCGTTAGGGAGCAGTTCTTC	CASSVSSGSVREQFF	TRBD2	.	TRBJ2-1	TRBV3-1
TGTGCCAGCAGCGCGGCTCCCGGGACAGACTATGGCTACACCTTC	CASSAAPGTDYGYTF	TRBD1	few	TRBJ1-2	TRBV5-5
TGCAGCGTTGGGGACAGGGAGTACGAGCAGTACTTC	CSVGDREYEQYF	TRBD1	.	TRBJ2-7	TRBV29-1
TGTGTCAGCAGTTACCACGGGAAGGGGCCTTACGAGCAGTACTTC	CVSSYHGKGPYEQYF	.	.	TRBJ2-7	TRBV6-5
TGTGCCAGCTCACCACTTCGGACAGGGGGCTTGAACACTGAAGCTTTCTTT	CASSPLRTGGLNTEAFF	TRBD1	.	TRBJ1-1	TRBV18
TGCAGTGCTAGGGCCGGGGCTAGCGGGAGAACTGAGCGGTTCTTC	CSARAGASGRTERFF	TRBD2	.	TRBJ2-1	TRBV20-1
TGTGCCAGCTCACCACTCCAGACTAGAACCTACGAGCAGTACTTC	CASSPLQTRTYEQYF	.	few	TRBJ2-7	TRBV18